Given below is one T cell receptor (beta chain) in context. Its antigen remains undetermined. Base qualities are not recorded, but no much larger clone differs from it by a single base. TCR beta CDR3 regions were sequenced from DNA using the immunoSEQ Assay. The authors' analysis ran thus. To compute T cell density, TCR beta template counts were normalized to usable DNA, which was estimated by amplifying housekeeping genes. Using the preseqR package, richness was estimated by extrapolating to 120,000 templates for tissue samples and 400,000 templates for PBMC samples. Clonality was calculated as one minus Pielou's evenness. Tissue-enriched TCRs were identified by differential abundance testing using productive amino-acid clonotypes, minimum total count 5 and alpha 0.1. Repertoire overlap between compartments was quantified with the Jaccard Index and Morisita Overlap Index. GLIPH clustered TCR beta CDR3s with public tetramer-defined viral CDR3s; viral motifs required at least three viral sequences plus V-gene enrichment. The table was pulled from immuneACCESS by TCRdb, which kept in-frame rearrangements only. Such tables lose some clones; where checked, under half of the loss comes from unresolved V genes, and the rest has no known cause. The V and J calls and clone size are taken from that table; D and trimming were inferred from the DNA. The table for this sample lists more than 15,000 clones; roughly 91% of them were counted only once. Under 4.5% of the sample is held by the ten biggest clonotypes.

Sequences SEHNR (CDR1) and FQNEAQ (CDR2) are obtained from the germline V gene (reference sequence). V is pared back by 1 base and J by 4 bases, with 8 bases lying between the germline termini. CDR3 length: 14 amino acids, cysteine to phenylalanine. CDR3 DNA is the only sequence kept; it has 42 bases, read in frame from the first base. At diagnosis, tumor, uninvolved tumor-adjacent lung and peripheral blood were collected and then preserved as a mix of FFPE and fresh-frozen material. For TCR repertoire profiling, blood samples were analyzed in the form of peripheral blood mononuclear cells. The data belong to a study of T cells in localized non-small cell lung cancer (dated by TCRdb to about 2020). Background for the entire study: T cell repertoires of 236 early-stage NSCLC patients were analyzed, with tumors being compared against uninvolved tumor-adjacent lungs. The mean age of the NSCLC patients was 50 to 85 years, with roughly 120 men and around 100 women. The cohort consisted of under 300 treatment-naive NSCLC patients whose localized lung tumors had been resected. Findings and caveats that apply to the study as a whole: Uninvolved tumor-adjacent lung showed the highest T cell clonality, higher than tumor, which suggests more focused antigenic responses in the adjacent lung. A median of around 60 of the top 100 tumor clones turned up in the paired uninvolved adjacent lung, and 25 to 30 of those clones also ranked among the top 100 of that same adjacent lung. Because multi-region tumor sequencing was not done, intratumor heterogeneity could not be ruled out. Since the design was exploratory, TCR variables were selected using unadjusted p-values with no false-discovery rate correction. Longer overall survival was associated with higher blood T cell density, whereas shorter survival was associated with higher adjacent-lung clonality.

The TCR originated in a male donor at least 60 years old with stage II squamous cell lung carcinoma. Recombination joined TRBV7-9 with TRBJ2-1; the D region is possibly TRBD1 or TRBD2, each matching across 5 bases. The sequenced sample was peripheral blood, obtained before any cancer treatment. The CDR3 corresponds to CASSLVGPYNEQFF. The nucleotide sequence is TGTGCCAGCAGCTTAGTGGGACCATACAATGAGCAGTTCTTC.